This entry lists 27 T cell receptor beta chains sequenced from one sample in a study of patients and donors after allogeneic stem cell transplantation. From the RT-PCR reads, TCRdb called clonotypes with MiXCR, one entry per CDR3 protein. The sample consists of approximately 160,000 distinct CDR3 sequences, roughly 22% of them appearing once. Sequenced input: blood, either unsorted or a sorted T cell fraction (not recorded which). These receptor sequences come from a human donor who was either an allogeneic HSCT recipient or a stem cell or donor lymphocyte infusion donor (not recorded which). It is not recorded whose cells these are; they may come from a transplant donor.

The rearrangement joins TRBV19 to TRBJ2-5; TRBD1 or TRBD2 may be the D gene (6 bases each). Between the trimmed V and J ends, which lost 3 bases and 1 base, there was a span of 15 bases. Germline CDR1 and CDR2: LNHDA and SQIVND (reference sequence). The CDR3 consists of 16 residues. The CDR3 DNA reads as TGTGCCAGTAGTATCCTTTACCGGGGGCTCCAAGAGACCCAGTACTTC. Protein sequence: CASSILYRGLQETQYF. Drawing the rest from reference TRBV19 and TRBJ2-5, the complete variable domain is DGGITQSPKYLFRKEGQNVTLSCEQNLNHDAMYWYRQDPGQGLRLIYYSQIVNDFQKGDIAEGYSVSREKKESFPLTVTSAQKNPTAFYLCASSILYRGLQETQYFGPGTRLLVL.

V is TRBV12-3 or TRBV12-4 and J is TRBJ2-3; 13 bases match TRBD2. V was clipped by 8 bases and J by 3 bases; unmatched bases: 2. The CDR3 has 14 amino acids. The CDR3 reads CASGTSGMTDTQYF. The CDR3 DNA sequence: TGTGCCAGCGGGACTAGCGGGATGACAGATACGCAGTATTTT.

V gene TRBV4-3 combines with J gene TRBJ1-1; 8 nucleotides line up with TRBD1. Germline values: CDR1 LGHNA, CDR2 YSLEER. CDR3 length equals 15 residues. V was clipped by 2 bases and J by 1 base; unmatched bases: 3. CDR3 coding DNA: TGCGCCAGCAGCCAAAAGGACAGGGCGAACACTGAAGCTTTCTTT. Amino acid sequence: CASSQKDRANTEAFF.

This sequence joins TRBV7-9 and TRBJ2-1; maybe TRBD2 (6 bases). Germline CDR1 is SEHNR and CDR2 is FQNEAQ (reference sequence). The CDR3 is made up of 17 amino acids. Trimming removed 2 bases from V and 5 bases from J, with 19 bases in between. The CDR3 coding sequence is TGTGCCAGCAGCTTAAGTATGTGGGGACTCCCCCACAATGAGCAGTTCTTC. Translation gives CASSLSMWGLPHNEQFF.

This clonotype came up a few times. The chain couples TRBV6-5 to TRBJ2-3; no clear D gene. Per germline, CDR1 MNHEY and CDR2 SVGAGI. Trimming shortened V by 0 bases and J by 0 bases, and 7 bases separated the two germline ends. The CDR3 runs to 15 residues. The CDR3 region is CASSYSTASTDTQYF. As DNA, the CDR3 is TGTGCCAGCAGTTACTCGACGGCGAGCACAGATACGCAGTATTTT.

Only a few counts were recorded for this clonotype. This sequence joins TRBV5-1 and TRBJ2-7, with D unresolved. The ends were cut back, 4 bases at V and 3 bases at J, with 8 bases in the middle. This CDR3 comprises 12 residues. Germline V lookup: CDR1 SGHRS, CDR2 YFSETQ. CDR3 in DNA: TGCGCCAGCAGCAAGGACGTCTACGAGCAGTACTTC. Protein product: CASSKDVYEQYF.

The table lists this clonotype with a few counts. This sequence joins TRBV6-5 and TRBJ2-5; 13 bases map to TRBD2. V was clipped by 2 bases and J by 5 bases; unmatched bases: 8. CDR3 length equals 17 residues. Germline lookup yields CDR1 MNHEY and CDR2 SVGAGI. CDR3 in DNA: TGTGCCAGCAGTTACGTCGGACTAGCGGGGGTTGGGGAGACCCAGTACTTC. Amino acids: CASSYVGLAGVGETQYF.

The genes are TRBV9 and TRBJ1-2; no reliable D call. The CDR3 loop spans 14 amino acids. The V and J ends lost 3 bases and 0 bases respectively, with 9 bases between them. The germline gives CDR1 SGDLS, CDR2 YYNGEE. The CDR3 DNA follows: TGTGCCAGCAGCGGTGGCACAGCTAACTATGGCTACACCTTC. It codes for CASSGGTANYGYTF.

This clonotype has only a few counts. The chain joins TRBV2 to TRBJ2-3, with D perhaps TRBD2 (6 bases). The CDR3 extends over 15 amino acids. Germline assignment: CDR1 SNHLY and CDR2 FYNNEI. V shed 0 bases and J shed 5 bases, with 12 bases lying between them. CDR3: CASSEALRRGDTQYF. The DNA of the CDR3 is TGTGCCAGCAGTGAAGCGCTTCGGCGGGGAGATACGCAGTATTTT.

The gene calls are TRBV12-3 or TRBV12-4 and TRBJ2-2; D perhaps matches TRBD1 (5 bases). The V end lost 3 bases, the J end lost 6 bases, and 11 bases lay between the germline ends. The length of the CDR3 is 14 residues. DNA for the CDR3: TGTGCCAGCAGTTTTCATCCAGGGTCCGGGGAGCTGTTTTTT. Encoded protein: CASSFHPGSGELFF.

The V gene is TRBV24-1, the J gene TRBJ2-2; TRBD1 aligns across 9 bases. The J segment lost 5 bases and the V segment lost 1 base, leaving 4 bases of the junction unmatched. Germline V lookup: CDR1 KGHDR, CDR2 SFDVKD. The CDR3 is made up of 16 amino acids. The CDR3 nucleotides read TGTGCCACCAGTGATTTCCGACAGGGGGTTACCGGGGAGCTGTTTTTT. It specifies CATSDFRQGVTGELFF.

The chain carries TRBV20-1 and TRBJ2-1; TRBD2 is a possible D gene (5 bases). With 1 base removed from V and 12 bases from J, the gap between germline ends came to 7 bases. CDR3 length equals 10 residues. Germline V CDR1 and CDR2: DFQATT, SNEGSKA (reference sequence). The CDR3, as DNA: TGCAGTGCTAGAGGACTACCGCAGTTCTTC. Its translation: CSARGLPQFF.

This clonotype has more than one count but fewer than ten. This rearrangement joins TRBV10-2 to TRBJ2-2; D not certain. The CDR3 extends over 16 amino acids. V was clipped by 4 bases and J by 4 bases, with 16 bases between them. From germline, CDR1 is WSHSY and CDR2 SAAADI. CDR3: CASSVVVWGSTGELFF. The CDR3 DNA reads as TGCGCCAGCAGTGTAGTCGTGTGGGGTAGCACCGGGGAGCTGTTTTTT.

V is TRBV12-3 or TRBV12-4 and J is TRBJ1-4; a possible D gene is TRBD1 (6 bases). The V gene lost 6 bases and the J gene lost 0 bases, with 11 bases spanning the gap. This CDR3 has 15 residues. CDR3: CASRETGSTNEKLFF. CDR3 nucleotide sequence: TGTGCCAGCAGGGAGACAGGCTCAACTAATGAAAAACTGTTTTTT.

The CDR3 here is CASSRLSVSGTAYEQYF. The CDR3 coding sequence is TGTGCCAGCAGTCGACTTTCAGTTTCAGGGACAGCCTACGAGCAGTACTTC. V usage is TRBV6-5 and J usage is TRBJ2-7; the match to TRBD1 covers 7 bases. CDR3 length: 17 residues. From germline, CDR1 is MNHEY and CDR2 SVGAGI. V lost 5 bases to trimming and J lost 2 bases; unmatched junction nucleotides: 15.

The chain carries TRBV6-5 and TRBJ2-7; D may be TRBD1 (5 bases). This CDR3 is built from 12 residues. V gave up 2 bases and J gave up 5 bases, with 7 bases separating them. The germline CDR1 and CDR2 sequences are MNHEY and SVGAGI. CDR3 sequence reads: CASSYQGNEQYF. The DNA for the CDR3 is TGTGCCAGCAGTTACCAGGGAAACGAGCAGTACTTC.

In its sample, this clonotype was seen a few times. This chain joins TRBV12-3 or TRBV12-4 and TRBJ2-3; possible D gene TRBD1, 6 bases. The CDR3 has 14 amino acids. With 7 bases removed from V and 4 bases from J, the gap between germline ends came to 15 bases. Here the CDR3 reads CASTRWGLADTQYF. DNA for the CDR3: TGTGCCAGCACCCGGTGGGGGCTCGCAGATACGCAGTATTTT.

This chain connects TRBV12-3 or TRBV12-4 to TRBJ1-2; no clear D gene. Trimming stripped 7 bases from V and 4 bases from J, with 13 bases between. CDR3 length: 13 amino acids. CDR3 amino acids: CASTPLLGYGYTF. In DNA, the CDR3 is TGTGCCAGCACCCCCCTCCTCGGCTATGGCTACACCTTC.

V and J are TRBV3-1 and TRBJ2-1, with D perhaps matching TRBD2 (6 bases). Trimming stripped 6 bases from V and 9 bases from J, with 18 bases between. The CDR3 is 14 amino acids. Germline V gives CDR1 LGHDT, CDR2 YNNKEL (reference sequence). This CDR3 is CASRPGTFSSEQFF. CDR3 bases: TGTGCCAGCAGACCCGGGACTTTCTCATCTGAGCAGTTCTTC.

This clonotype was seen a few times. The J gene is TRBJ1-1, the V gene TRBV27, with no clear D. The CDR3 is 14 amino acids. The V and J ends lost 5 bases and 5 bases respectively, with 15 bases between them. Germline lookup yields CDR1 MNHEY and CDR2 SMNVEV (reference sequence). CDR3 bases: TGTGCCAGCAGTCCTCTTTCTGCGAGGACTGAAGCTTTCTTT. The encoded protein is CASSPLSARTEAFF.

The chain couples TRBV10-3 to TRBJ1-5; no clear D gene. The V and J ends lost 0 bases and 2 bases respectively, with 8 bases between them. The CDR3 consists of 15 residues. Germline V gene sequence: CDR1 ENHRY, CDR2 SYGVKD. This CDR3 is CAISESGGGNQPQHF. CDR3 nucleotides: TGTGCCATCAGTGAGTCGGGCGGGGGCAATCAGCCCCAGCATTTT.

This clonotype was seen many times. This chain connects TRBV5-1 to TRBJ1-2; D might be TRBD1 (6 bases). Germline loops: CDR1 SGHRS, CDR2 YFSETQ. Trimming pared 4 bases from V and 2 bases from J, leaving 15 bases between. CDR3 length: 15 amino acids. CDR3 sequence reads: CASSLDPGQNYGYTF. In DNA, the CDR3 is TGCGCCAGCAGCCTTGATCCGGGACAAAACTATGGCTACACCTTC.

The J gene is TRBJ1-5, the V gene TRBV6-2 or TRBV6-3; 8 nucleotides match TRBD1. The V gene end was trimmed by 8 bases and the J gene end by 9 bases; junction bases not matched to a gene: 15. Germline CDR1 and CDR2: MNHEY and SVGEGT. The CDR3 sequence is 15 residues long. CDR3 sequence reads: CASGVGTGVPRPQHF. CDR3 nucleotides: TGTGCCAGCGGAGTCGGGACAGGTGTTCCTCGGCCCCAGCATTTT.

The chain combines TRBV10-3 with TRBJ1-3; D uncertain. Looked up from germline, CDR1 is ENHRY and CDR2 is SYGVKD. Deletions cut 3 bases from V and 0 bases from J, with 15 bases between. This CDR3 has 17 residues. CDR3 sequence: CAISEGRTAISGNTIYF. In DNA, the CDR3 is TGTGCCATCAGTGAAGGGCGGACCGCTATCTCTGGAAACACCATATATTTT.

This chain connects TRBV27 to TRBJ1-1; tentative D call: TRBD1 (6 bases). The CDR3 totals 14 residues. Trimming took 2 bases from V and 3 from J, leaving 10 bases between them. Germline V gene sequence: CDR1 MNHEY, CDR2 SMNVEV (reference sequence). Here the CDR3 reads CASSLAQGDTEAFF. CDR3 DNA sequence: TGTGCCAGCAGTTTAGCACAGGGAGACACTGAAGCTTTCTTT.

This clonotype was counted a few times. This CDR3 reads CASSQGGAYEQYF. The CDR3 DNA reads TGTGCCAGCAGCCAAGGGGGGGCCTACGAGCAGTACTTC. The chain links TRBV3-1 to TRBJ2-7, with D possibly matching TRBD2 (6 bases). V was cut by 1 base and J by 2 bases, with 6 bases left in between. Looked up from germline, CDR1 is LGHDT and CDR2 is YNNKEL (reference sequence). This CDR3 is 13 amino acids long.

The table lists this clonotype with many counts. V is TRBV29-1 and J is TRBJ1-1; no reliable D call. V dropped 7 bases and J dropped 5 bases, with 23 bases sitting between them. This CDR3 comprises 15 residues. Germline V lookup: CDR1 SQVTM, CDR2 ANQGSEA. The CDR3 nucleotides read TGCAGCGCGGCGGACCGAGAGAGGTTCGATACTGAAGCTTTCTTT. It codes for CSAADRERFDTEAFF.